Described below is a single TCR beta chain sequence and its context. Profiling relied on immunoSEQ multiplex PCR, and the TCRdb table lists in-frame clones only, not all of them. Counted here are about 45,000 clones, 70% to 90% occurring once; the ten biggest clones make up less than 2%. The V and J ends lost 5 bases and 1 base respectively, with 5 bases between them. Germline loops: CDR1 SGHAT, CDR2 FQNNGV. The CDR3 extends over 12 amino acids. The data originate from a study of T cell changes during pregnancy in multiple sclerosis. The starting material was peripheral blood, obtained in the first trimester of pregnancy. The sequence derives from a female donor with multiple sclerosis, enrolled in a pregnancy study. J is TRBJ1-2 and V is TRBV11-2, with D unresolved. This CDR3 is CASSQNNYGYTF. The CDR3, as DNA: TGTGCCAGCAGCCAGAATAACTATGGCTACACCTTC.